Below, one T cell receptor (beta chain) is given with its context. The antigen is undetermined. The data were taken from a study of OX40 agonist ivuxolimab in advanced cancers. Whole-study results and caveats: More expanded clones were seen, on average, in CD8+ T cells than in CD4+. Several nonresponders also turned out to have low normalized T-cell clonal expansion. At 0.1 to 3.0 mg/kg and by week 6, clonal expansion occurred in CD4+ and CD8+ blood T cells. Which antigen the expanded peripheral T cells recognized is unknown.

The protocol was immunoSEQ multiplex PCR, while the TCRdb copy is restricted to in-frame clones and leaves out a portion. The data show about 100,000 clones, roughly 90% seen once. This CDR3 has 16 residues. Trimming cost V 7 bases and J 0 bases; bases outside gene matches: 9. The germline V gene has CDR1 SGHNT and CDR2 YYREEE (reference sequence). V gene TRBV5-4 combines with J gene TRBJ2-1; 8 nucleotides agree with TRBD2. The TCR comes from an adult with an advanced solid tumor such as melanoma, head and neck, liver or kidney cancer. The input for sequencing was CD4+ or CD8+ T cells sorted from blood, taken in a trial of the OX40 agonist ivuxolimab. CDR3 sequence reads: CASGNRRGGSYNEQFF. In nucleotides, the CDR3 is TGTGCCAGCGGAAACCGACGGGGGGGCTCCTACAATGAGCAGTTCTTC.